This T cell receptor (beta chain) derives from a study of blood T cells in healthy people across ages. As for the study in general: With template switching, about one barcoded beta molecule was captured per two T cells.

Many counts were recorded for this clonotype. Through a sample-barcoded 5' primer and a J-beta primer mix, a second PCR was run for roughly 6 to 11 cycles. Template switching added a 12-random-nucleotide identifier to every cDNA molecule. One entry per CDR3 protein, called by TCRdb with MiXCR from the 5' RACE reads. The sample consists of about 650,000 distinct CDR3 sequences, over 40% of them appearing once. This CDR3 is built from 14 residues. V was pared by 3 bases and J by 1 base, with 10 bases between. Looked up from germline, CDR1 is SGDLS and CDR2 is YYNGEE. The TCR sequence derives from a woman aged 80 or older in good health. This chain joins TRBV9 and TRBJ1-1; weak D call: TRBD1 (6 bases). Sequenced input: blood. This chain's CDR3 is CASSAGQPNTEAFF. The CDR3 DNA is TGTGCCAGCAGCGCAGGACAGCCGAACACTGAAGCTTTCTTT.